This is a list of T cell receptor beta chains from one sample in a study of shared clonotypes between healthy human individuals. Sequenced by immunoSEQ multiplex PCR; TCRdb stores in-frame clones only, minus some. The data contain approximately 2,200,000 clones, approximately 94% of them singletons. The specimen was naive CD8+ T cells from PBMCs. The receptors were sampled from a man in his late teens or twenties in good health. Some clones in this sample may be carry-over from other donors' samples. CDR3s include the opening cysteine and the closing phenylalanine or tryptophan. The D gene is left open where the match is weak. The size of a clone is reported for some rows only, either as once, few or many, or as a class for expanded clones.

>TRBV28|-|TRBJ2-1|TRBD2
TGTGCCAGCAGTTTAAAGACTAGCGGCTACAATGAGCAGTTCTTC
CASSLKTSGYNEQFF
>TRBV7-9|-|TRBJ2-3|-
TGTGCCAGCAGCTGGTACAGCACAGATACGCAGTATTTT
CASSWYSTDTQYF
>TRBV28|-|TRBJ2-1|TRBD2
TGTGCCAGCAGCCCCAAAGGGACTAGCGGTCAGAGCTCCTACAATGAGCAGTTCTTC
CASSPKGTSGQSSYNEQFF
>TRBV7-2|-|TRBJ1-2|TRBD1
TGTGCCAGCAGCCCACGGACAGGGGAGAGGAGCTATGGCTACACCTTC
CASSPRTGERSYGYTF
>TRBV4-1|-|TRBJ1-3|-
TGCGCCAGCAGCCAAGTAGTCACAGCTGGAAACACCATATATTTT
CASSQVVTAGNTIYF
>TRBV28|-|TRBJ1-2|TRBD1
TGTGCCAGCACTCCGGGACAGGGGGACTATGGCTACACCTTC
CASTPGQGDYGYTF
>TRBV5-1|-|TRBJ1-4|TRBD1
TGTGCCAGCAGCTTAGAACCGGGACAGGGGGCGAATAATGAAAAACTGTTTTTT
CASSLEPGQGANNEKLFF
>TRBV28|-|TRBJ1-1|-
TGTGCCAGCAGGTCGAACACTGAAGCTTTCTTT
CASRSNTEAFF
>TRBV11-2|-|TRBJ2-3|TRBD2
TGTGCCAGCAGCCCTAGCGGAACCACAGATACGCAGTATTTT
CASSPSGTTDTQYF
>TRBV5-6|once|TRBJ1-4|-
TGTGCCAGCAGCTTGGGGCTGGGGTCTGGTGAAAAACTGTTTTTT
CASSLGLGSGEKLFF
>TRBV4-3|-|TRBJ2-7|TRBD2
TGCGCCAGCAGCCCCGGACTAGCGCAGACCTACGAGCAGTACTTC
CASSPGLAQTYEQYF
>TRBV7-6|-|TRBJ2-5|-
TGTGCCAGCAGCTCCCGAGATAGACTAGTAAAAGAGACCCAGTACTTC
CASSSRDRLVKETQYF
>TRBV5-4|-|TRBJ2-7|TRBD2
TGTGCCAGCAGCCCCACCCTAGCGGGAGGGATCTACGAGCAGTACTTC
CASSPTLAGGIYEQYF
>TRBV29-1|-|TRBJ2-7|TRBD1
TGCAGCGTTGCGGACAGGGAGAAGTTCTACGAGCAGTACTTC
CSVADREKFYEQYF
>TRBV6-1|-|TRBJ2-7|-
TGTGCCACCTGGGGGGCTCTTCGGGGGCAGTACTTC
CATWGALRGQYF
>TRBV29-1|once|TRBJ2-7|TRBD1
TGCAGCGTTGAGGGACAGGGCTACGAGCAGTACTTC
CSVEGQGYEQYF
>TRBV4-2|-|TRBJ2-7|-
TGTGCCAGCAGCCAGAGAAAACTAGGACCCTCCTACGAGCAGTACTTC
CASSQRKLGPSYEQYF
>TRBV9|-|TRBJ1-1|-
TGTGCCAGCAGCGCAGATGGGGACCAAGCTTTCTTT
CASSADGDQAFF
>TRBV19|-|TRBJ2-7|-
TGTGCCACGAGGGCCGACCTTAATTACGAGCAGTACTTC
CATRADLNYEQYF
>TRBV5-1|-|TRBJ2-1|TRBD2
TGCGCCAGCAGTTTGGGGCTAGCGGGGCCAAACAATGAGCAGTTCTTC
CASSLGLAGPNNEQFF
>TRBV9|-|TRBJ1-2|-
TGTGCCAGCAGCGACAGCCCTGCTGCGGGTACCACCTATGGCTACACCTTC
CASSDSPAAGTTYGYTF
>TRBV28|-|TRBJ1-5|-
TGTGCCACGGCGGGTAGCAATCAGCCCCAGCATTTT
CATAGSNQPQHF
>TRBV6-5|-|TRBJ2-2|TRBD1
TGTGCCAGCAGCCCACGGGACAGGGGTCCCGGGGAGCTGTTTTTT
CASSPRDRGPGELFF